One and the same sample provided the 8 T cell receptor beta chains below, sequenced in a study of blood T cell repertoires in COVID-19. The repertoire was sequenced with immunoSEQ multiplex PCR; TCRdb's copy has only in-frame clones and lacks some. The sample carries more than 350,000 clones, around nine tenths recorded once. The material sequenced was PBMCs or T cells enriched from blood (not recorded which). These receptors all come from a woman between 18 and 29 years old who had been exposed to COVID-19.

J is TRBJ2-7 and V is TRBV7-9, with 7 nucleotides matching TRBD1. Germline assignment: CDR1 SEHNR and CDR2 FQNEAQ (reference sequence). This CDR3 is 15 amino acids long. Trimming cost V 5 bases and J 3 bases; bases outside gene matches: 10. Here the CDR3 reads CASSPLNRGFYEQYF. The CDR3, as DNA: TGTGCCAGCAGCCCGCTAAACAGGGGATTCTACGAGCAGTACTTC.

The chain has TRBV11-1 and TRBJ2-4; no reliable D call. V lost 0 bases, J lost 0 bases, and 15 bases lay in between. The CDR3 extends over 18 amino acids. From germline, CDR1 is SGHAT and CDR2 FQDESV (reference sequence). The CDR3 region is CASSLAIQHPLAKNIQYF. In DNA, the CDR3 is TGTGCCAGCAGCTTAGCAATCCAACATCCTCTAGCCAAAAACATTCAGTACTTC.

The rearrangement links TRBV5-1 to TRBJ2-3; 10 nucleotides match TRBD2. V was clipped by 4 bases and J by 4 bases; unmatched bases: 3. The CDR3 sequence is 14 residues long. Per the germline V gene, CDR1 is SGHRS and CDR2 is YFSETQ. For the CDR3, the DNA is TGCGCCAGCAGCCTAGGGACTAGCGCAGATACGCAGTATTTT. It translates to CASSLGTSADTQYF.

The chain uses TRBV28 and TRBJ1-5, with TRBD1 matching 9 bases. J lost 5 bases, V lost 7 bases, and 9 bases had no gene match. The CDR3 spans 15 residues. CDR1 and CDR2 from the germline V gene are MDHEN and SYDVKM. The chain's CDR3 is CASTSPGQGDQPQHF. The CDR3 DNA reads as TGTGCCAGCACCTCCCCGGGACAGGGAGATCAGCCCCAGCATTTT.

The gene calls are TRBV7-9 and TRBJ1-2; no firm D call. The germline CDR1 and CDR2 sequences are SEHNR and FQNEAQ (reference sequence). Trimming shortened V by 5 bases and J by 5 bases, and 12 bases separated the two germline ends. This CDR3 has 13 residues. This chain's CDR3 is CASSVLGGYGYTF. The DNA for the CDR3 is TGTGCCAGCAGCGTCCTCGGCGGGTATGGCTACACCTTC.

For the CDR3, the DNA is TGTGCCAGCTCGGCGGGACAGCTGAACACTGAAGCTTTCTTT. It is translated as CASSAGQLNTEAFF. The chain couples TRBV18 to TRBJ1-1; 7 bases map to TRBD1. The CDR3 spans 14 residues. Germline V gene sequence: CDR1 KGHSH, CDR2 LQKENI. The J segment lost 0 bases and the V segment lost 6 bases, leaving 4 bases of the junction unmatched.

The V and J genes are TRBV7-9 and TRBJ1-5; D is uncertain. The CDR3 has 14 amino acids. V was clipped by 2 bases and J by 4 bases, with 9 bases between them. CDR1 is SEHNR, CDR2 FQNEAQ, per germline (reference sequence). CDR3 nucleotides: TGTGCCAGCAGCTTAAGTTCAACAAATCAGCCCCAGCATTTT. This sequence encodes CASSLSSTNQPQHF.

This clone was picked up one time. The chain carries TRBV18 and TRBJ2-3; TRBD2 aligns across 9 bases. Losses at the gene ends were 2 bases for V and 3 bases for J; bases not matched to a gene: 12. The length of the CDR3 is 18 residues. Germline lookup yields CDR1 KGHSH and CDR2 LQKENI. CDR3 residues: CASSPRSGGLNGTDTQYF. The DNA of the CDR3 is TGTGCCAGCTCACCAAGGAGCGGGGGGTTAAATGGGACAGATACGCAGTATTTT.